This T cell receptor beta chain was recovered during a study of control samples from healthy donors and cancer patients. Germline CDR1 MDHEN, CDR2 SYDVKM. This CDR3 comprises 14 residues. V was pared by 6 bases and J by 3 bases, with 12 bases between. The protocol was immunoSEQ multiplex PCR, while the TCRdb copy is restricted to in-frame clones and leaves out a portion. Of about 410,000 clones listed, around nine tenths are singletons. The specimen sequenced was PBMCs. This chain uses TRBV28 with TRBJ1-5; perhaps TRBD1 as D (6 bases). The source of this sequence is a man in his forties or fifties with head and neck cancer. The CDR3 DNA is TGTGCCAGCAGAGAATCAGGGGACAATCAGCCCCAGCATTTT. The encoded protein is CASRESGDNQPQHF.